This T cell receptor (beta chain) originates from a study of T-cell memory formation after mild COVID-19. Study observations and caveats: CD4+ bias marked clones expanding day 15 to 37, unlike balanced contracting clones. Shrinking CD4+ clones resided mostly in CM and EM, and CD8+ ones in EMRA. The authors left the SARS-CoV-2 specificity of second-wave clones peaking on day 37 unconfirmed.

V was pared by 4 bases and J by 10 bases, with 11 bases of the junction left unmatched. CDR1 and CDR2 from the germline V gene are SGHRS and YFSETQ. The CDR3 is made up of 14 amino acids. The TCR alpha and TCR beta cDNA libraries, bearing sample barcodes and UMIs, were generated by 5'RACE using constant-segment primers. TCRdb processed the 5' RACE reads anew with MiXCR; each CDR3 protein has one entry. The profile shows about 290,000 distinct CDR3 sequences, about a sixth of them singletons. This clonotype was recorded a few times. No antigen is known for it. This TCR came from a man between 18 and 29 years old who had mild COVID-19 (a few samples of this study predate the infection). Cell type and time point are not known. The chain uses TRBV5-1 and TRBJ1-1; 9 bases are shared with TRBD1. The material sequenced was PBMCs or a T cell subset sorted from them (not recorded which). Written as DNA, the CDR3 is TGCGCCAGCAGCCCGGACAGGGGCCGCCGGAGAGCTTTCTTT. This codes for CASSPDRGRRRAFF.